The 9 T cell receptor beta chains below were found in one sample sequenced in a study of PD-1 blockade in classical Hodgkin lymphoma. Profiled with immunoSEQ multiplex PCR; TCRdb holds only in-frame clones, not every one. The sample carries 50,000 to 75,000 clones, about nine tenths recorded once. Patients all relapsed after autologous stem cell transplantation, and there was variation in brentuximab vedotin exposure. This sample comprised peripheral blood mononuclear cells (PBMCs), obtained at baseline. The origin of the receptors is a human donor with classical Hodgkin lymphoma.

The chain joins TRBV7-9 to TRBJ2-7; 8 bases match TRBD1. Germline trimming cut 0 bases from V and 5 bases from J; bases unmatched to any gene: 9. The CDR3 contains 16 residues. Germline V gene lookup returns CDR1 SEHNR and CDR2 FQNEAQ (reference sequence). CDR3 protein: CASSLAFGQGIHEQYF. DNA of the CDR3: TGTGCCAGCAGCTTAGCATTCGGACAGGGCATTCACGAGCAGTACTTC.

The CDR3 DNA is TGTGCCAGCAGTTCGCCCGGGACAAAAAGTCTGCGGGGCTACACCTTC. Residues: CASSSPGTKSLRGYTF. This sequence joins TRBV6-5 and TRBJ1-2, with D possibly matching TRBD1 (6 bases). The CDR3 runs to 16 residues. CDR1 and CDR2 from the germline V gene are MNHEY and SVGAGI. V was pared by 4 bases and J by 8 bases, with 23 bases between.

CDR3 sequence: CASSGDRVMETQYF. In DNA form, the CDR3 reads TGTGCCAGCAGTGGGGACAGGGTAATGGAGACCCAGTACTTC. The chain employs TRBV6-1 and TRBJ2-5; 9 bases match TRBD1. The CDR3 contains 14 residues. The V gene end was trimmed by 4 bases and the J gene end by 5 bases; junction bases not matched to a gene: 5. The germline V gene encodes CDR1 MNHNS and CDR2 SASEGT.

CDR3 residues: CASSPKGGGTEAFF. The DNA for the CDR3 is TGTGCCAGCTCACCAAAGGGGGGAGGCACTGAAGCTTTCTTT. This chain joins TRBV18 and TRBJ1-1, with D maybe TRBD1 (6 bases). V lost 2 bases to trimming and J lost 4 bases, with 11 bases between them. The CDR3 has 14 residues. CDR1 is KGHSH, CDR2 LQKENI, per germline.

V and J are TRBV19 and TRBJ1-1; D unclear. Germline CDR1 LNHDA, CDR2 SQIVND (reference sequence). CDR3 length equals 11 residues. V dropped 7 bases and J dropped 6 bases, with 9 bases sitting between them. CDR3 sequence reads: CASTLHAEAFF. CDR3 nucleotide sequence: TGTGCCAGTACACTCCATGCTGAAGCTTTCTTT.

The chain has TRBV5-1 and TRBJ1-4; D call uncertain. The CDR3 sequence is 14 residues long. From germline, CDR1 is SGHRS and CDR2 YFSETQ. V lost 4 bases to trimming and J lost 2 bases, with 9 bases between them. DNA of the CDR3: TGCGCCAGCAGCCCGGCCGTGACTAATGAAAAACTGTTTTTT. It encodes CASSPAVTNEKLFF.

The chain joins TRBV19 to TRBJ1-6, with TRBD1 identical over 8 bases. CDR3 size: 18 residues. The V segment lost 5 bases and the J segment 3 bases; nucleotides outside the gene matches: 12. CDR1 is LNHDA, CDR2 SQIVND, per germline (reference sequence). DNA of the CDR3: TGTGCCAGTAGTGGACCGGGACAGGTAGGGGGCTATAATTCACCCCTCCACTTT. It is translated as CASSGPGQVGGYNSPLHF.

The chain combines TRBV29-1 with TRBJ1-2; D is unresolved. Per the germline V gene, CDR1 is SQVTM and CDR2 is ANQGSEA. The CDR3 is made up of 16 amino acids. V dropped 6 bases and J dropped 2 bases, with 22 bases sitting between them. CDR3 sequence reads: CSVLLPGITENYGYTF. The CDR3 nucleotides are TGCAGCGTCCTACTCCCGGGAATAACCGAAAACTATGGCTACACCTTC.

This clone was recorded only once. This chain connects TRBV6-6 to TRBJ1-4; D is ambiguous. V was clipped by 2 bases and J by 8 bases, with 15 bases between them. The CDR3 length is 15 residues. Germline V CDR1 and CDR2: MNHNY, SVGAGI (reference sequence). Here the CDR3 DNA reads TGTGCCAGCAGTTACCCCGGGGTTTCAAGGGAAAAACTGTTTTTT. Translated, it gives CASSYPGVSREKLFF.